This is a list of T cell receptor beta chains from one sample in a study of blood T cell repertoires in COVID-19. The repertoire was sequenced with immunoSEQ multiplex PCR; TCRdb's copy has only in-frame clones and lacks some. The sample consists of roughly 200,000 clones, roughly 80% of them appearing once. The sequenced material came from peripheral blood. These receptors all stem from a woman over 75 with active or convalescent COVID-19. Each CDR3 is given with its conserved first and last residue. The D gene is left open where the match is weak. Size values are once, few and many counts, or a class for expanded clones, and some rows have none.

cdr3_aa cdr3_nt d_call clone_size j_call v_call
CASSSPGLHITDTQYF TGTGCCAGCAGTTCACCGGGACTCCACATCACAGATACGCAGTATTTT . . TRBJ2-3 TRBV6-2/TRBV6-3
CASSQPSGTSGGNEQFF TGTGCCAGCAGCCAACCGTCCGGGACTAGCGGAGGTAATGAGCAGTTCTTC TRBD2 . TRBJ2-1 TRBV3-1/TRBV3-2
CATSDPRTSGANTDTQYF TGTGCCACCAGTGATCCCCGGACTAGCGGGGCGAACACAGATACGCAGTATTTT TRBD2 . TRBJ2-3 TRBV24-1
CASGAGNSNQPQHF TGTGCCAGCGGGGCAGGAAATAGCAATCAGCCCCAGCATTTT . . TRBJ1-5 TRBV2
CAIRTGGLSGNTIYF TGTGCCATCCGGACAGGGGGCCTGTCTGGAAACACCATATATTTT TRBD1 . TRBJ1-3 TRBV10-3
CASSQRLAGGTDTQYF TGTGCCAGCAGCCAGAGACTAGCGGGAGGGACAGATACGCAGTATTTT TRBD2 . TRBJ2-3 TRBV9
CSVSTLLYEQYF TGCAGCGTCTCGACACTCCTCTACGAGCAGTACTTC . few TRBJ2-7 TRBV29-1
CASVSAGVDTQYF TGTGCCAGCGTGAGCGCGGGAGTGGATACGCAGTATTTT TRBD2 . TRBJ2-3 TRBV2
CASSTPGTHGTDTQYF TGCGCCAGCAGCACGCCCGGGACACACGGCACAGATACGCAGTATTTT . . TRBJ2-3 TRBV5-1
CASSIKSGRIGSQPQHF TGTGCCAGTAGTATAAAATCAGGGCGGATCGGAAGTCAGCCCCAGCATTTT . . TRBJ1-5 TRBV19
CASSLVGTLETQYF TGTGCCAGCAGCTTGGTTGGGACTCTGGAGACCCAGTACTTC . . TRBJ2-5 TRBV5-6
CASSTGLAGASYEQYF TGTGCCAGCTCCACGGGCCTAGCGGGGGCCTCCTACGAGCAGTACTTC TRBD2 . TRBJ2-7 TRBV18
CASSGGLAGGLRQFF TGTGCCAGCAGTGGGGGACTAGCGGGGGGTTTGCGGCAGTTCTTC TRBD2 . TRBJ2-1 TRBV27
CASSEGQGHAETQYF TGTGCCAGCAGCGAGGGACAGGGGCATGCGGAGACCCAGTACTTC TRBD1 once TRBJ2-5 TRBV7-2
CASSLALDPWALSGANVLTF TGTGCCAGCAGCTTAGCACTAGACCCCTGGGCCCTCTCTGGGGCCAACGTCCTGACTTTC . . TRBJ2-6 TRBV7-2
CASSRRGGNEKLFF TGTGCCAGTAGTCGGAGGGGGGGTAATGAAAAACTGTTTTTT . . TRBJ1-4 TRBV19
CASSQLSGRAGELFF TGTGCCAGCAGCCAGCTTAGCGGGAGGGCCGGGGAGCTGTTTTTT TRBD2 . TRBJ2-2 TRBV3-1/TRBV3-2
CASSDSIGGAGDTQYF TGTGCCAGCAGTGACTCAATCGGGGGGGCCGGTGATACGCAGTATTTT TRBD2 once TRBJ2-3 TRBV6-4
CASSPRGGVKLFF TGTGCCAGCAGCCCACGTGGCGGGGTAAAACTGTTTTTT . . TRBJ1-4 TRBV7-8
CASSRGGIENIQYF TGTGCCAGCAGCCGAGGGGGTATCGAAAACATTCAGTACTTC . once TRBJ2-4 TRBV5-5
CASRGTGGYNSPLHF TGTGCCAGCAGGGGGACAGGGGGCTACAATTCACCCCTCCACTTT TRBD1 . TRBJ1-6 TRBV28
CASKRDRAGLAASYEQYF TGTGCCAGCAAGAGGGACAGGGCCGGACTAGCGGCCTCCTACGAGCAGTACTTC . . TRBJ2-7 TRBV2
CASSQASRNYGYTF TGTGCCAGCAGCCAGGCCTCGCGGAACTATGGCTACACCTTC . . TRBJ1-2 TRBV14
CASSRRPGTATNTGELFF TGTGCCAGCAGTCGACGACCCGGGACAGCGACGAACACCGGGGAGCTGTTTTTT TRBD1 few TRBJ2-2 TRBV6-6
CASSPGTSGSYSYEQYF TGTGCCAGCAGCCCCGGGACTAGCGGGTCTTACTCCTACGAGCAGTACTTC TRBD2 . TRBJ2-7 TRBV5-4
CASLRTGGSSYNEQFF TGTGCCAGCTTACGGACAGGGGGGAGCTCCTACAATGAGCAGTTCTTC TRBD1 . TRBJ2-1 TRBV18
CASTLLTSGSGYNEQFF TGCGCCAGCACCCTACTGACTAGCGGGAGCGGCTACAATGAGCAGTTCTTC TRBD2 . TRBJ2-1 TRBV5-1
CASSLGVQETQYF TGCGCCAGCAGCTTGGGAGTACAAGAGACCCAGTACTTC . . TRBJ2-5 TRBV5-1
CSARLGEQFF TGCAGTGCCAGACTCGGTGAGCAGTTCTTC . . TRBJ2-1 TRBV20-1
CSVEDLTGLDNEQFF TGCAGCGTTGAAGATCTGACGGGACTAGACAATGAGCAGTTCTTC TRBD2 few TRBJ2-1 TRBV29-1
CASSLWRSETQYF TGTGCCAGCAGTTTATGGAGATCCGAGACCCAGTACTTC . . TRBJ2-5 TRBV27
CASSVTSLGTDTQYF TGCGCCAGCAGCGTTACTAGCTTAGGCACAGATACGCAGTATTTT . . TRBJ2-3 TRBV5-1
CSVTGASEAFF TGCAGCGTGACAGGGGCCTCTGAAGCTTTCTTT TRBD1 . TRBJ1-1 TRBV29-1
CAWSATWTGRYGYTF TGTGCCTGGAGTGCAACCTGGACAGGGCGCTATGGCTACACCTTC TRBD1 . TRBJ1-2 TRBV30
CASSPGTGVNAFF TGTGCCAGTAGTCCCGGGACAGGGGTGAATGCTTTCTTT TRBD1 . TRBJ1-1 TRBV19
CASSNSGADTQYF TGTGCCAGCAGCAATAGCGGTGCAGATACGCAGTATTTT . . TRBJ2-3 TRBV7-9
CASSRGQLINQPQHF TGTGCCAGCTCACGAGGACAGCTAATCAATCAGCCCCAGCATTTT . . TRBJ1-5 TRBV18
CASSTRLAGGRDTQYF TGTGCCAGCAGCACCCGACTAGCGGGGGGGAGGGATACGCAGTATTTT TRBD2 . TRBJ2-3 TRBV11-3
CASSLGLGGTYEQYF TGCGCCAGCAGCTTAGGTTTGGGAGGCACCTACGAGCAGTACTTC . . TRBJ2-7 TRBV5-1
CASSQVATGRTYEQYF TGCGCCAGCAGCCAAGTGGCGACAGGGAGAACCTACGAGCAGTACTTC TRBD1 . TRBJ2-7 TRBV4-1
CASSLRGWARERSGYTF TGTGCCAGCAGTTTAAGGGGGTGGGCCCGGGAACGAAGTGGCTACACCTTC . . TRBJ1-2 TRBV28
CASSRSGSGAKNIQYF TGTGCCAGCAGCCGTAGCGGGAGCGGAGCCAAAAACATTCAGTACTTC TRBD2 . TRBJ2-4 TRBV6-2/TRBV6-3
CASSSNRGGEQYF TGTGCCAGCAGCTCTAACAGGGGAGGCGAGCAGTACTTC . . TRBJ2-7 TRBV11-3
CATWRRTGNTGELFF TGTGCCACCTGGAGGAGGACAGGAAACACCGGGGAGCTGTTTTTT TRBD1 . TRBJ2-2 TRBV28
CASSQVAGQPQHF TGCGCCAGCAGCCAAGTAGCCGGCCAGCCCCAGCATTTT . few TRBJ1-5 TRBV4-1
CASSQVVQGAAGANVLTF TGCGCCAGCAGCCAAGTTGTCCAGGGGGCTGCTGGGGCCAACGTCCTGACTTTC TRBD1 . TRBJ2-6 TRBV4-1
CASSVGGQNTEAFF TGTGCCAGCAGCGTAGGTGGACAGAACACTGAAGCTTTCTTT . . TRBJ1-1 TRBV9
CASSLDRGRATDTQYF TGTGCCAGCAGCTTGGATAGGGGGAGAGCGACAGATACGCAGTATTTT . . TRBJ2-3 TRBV5-4
CASSLVPGGSEAFF TGTGCCAGCAGCTTAGTTCCAGGGGGTTCTGAAGCTTTCTTT TRBD1 . TRBJ1-1 TRBV11-2
CASSLVRYTDTQYF TGTGCCAGCAGCTTAGTACGGTACACAGATACGCAGTATTTT . . TRBJ2-3 TRBV7-9
CASSPGSEQETQYF TGTGCCAGCAGTCCCGGGAGCGAACAAGAGACCCAGTACTTC . . TRBJ2-5 TRBV7-7
CASSARTGPYEQYF TGTGCCAGCAGTGCTCGGACAGGTCCCTACGAGCAGTACTTC TRBD1 once TRBJ2-7 TRBV25-1
CASSPGGQGNYGYTF TGTGCCAGCTCTCCAGGGGGACAGGGGAATTATGGCTACACCTTC TRBD1 . TRBJ1-2 TRBV25-1
CASSLDGLATYEQFF TGTGCCAGCAGCTTAGATGGACTAGCGACCTATGAGCAGTTCTTC TRBD2 . TRBJ2-1 TRBV7-2
CASSPVRASSYNEQFF TGTGCCAGCTCACCAGTCAGGGCGAGCTCCTACAATGAGCAGTTCTTC . . TRBJ2-1 TRBV18
CASSLRLGGNNYGYTF TGTGCCAGCAGCTTAAGGTTGGGGGGAAATAACTATGGCTACACCTTC . . TRBJ1-2 TRBV7-8
CASTGTGAYEQYF TGTGCCTCGACCGGGACAGGAGCCTACGAGCAGTACTTC TRBD1 . TRBJ2-7 TRBV10-3
CASSGYRGQATEAFF TGCGCCAGCAGCGGTTACAGGGGACAAGCCACTGAAGCTTTCTTT TRBD1 . TRBJ1-1 TRBV5-1
CASSRSGGRWSNQPQHF TGTGCCAGCAGCCGGTCGGGGGGCCGGTGGAGCAATCAGCCCCAGCATTTT . . TRBJ1-5 TRBV5-8
CASSTLTSAHNEQFF TGTGCCAGCAGCACACTCACTAGCGCCCACAATGAGCAGTTCTTC TRBD2 . TRBJ2-1 TRBV28